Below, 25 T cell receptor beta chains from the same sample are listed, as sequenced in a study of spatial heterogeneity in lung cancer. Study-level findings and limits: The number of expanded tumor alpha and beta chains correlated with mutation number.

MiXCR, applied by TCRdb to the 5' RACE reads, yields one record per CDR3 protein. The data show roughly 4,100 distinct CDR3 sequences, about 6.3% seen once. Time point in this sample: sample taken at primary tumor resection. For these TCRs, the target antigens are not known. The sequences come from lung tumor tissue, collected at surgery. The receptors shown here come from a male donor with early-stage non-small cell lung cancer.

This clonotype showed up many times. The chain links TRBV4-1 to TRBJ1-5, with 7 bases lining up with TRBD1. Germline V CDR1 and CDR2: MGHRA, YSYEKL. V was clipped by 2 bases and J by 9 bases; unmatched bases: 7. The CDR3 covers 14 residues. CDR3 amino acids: CASSQTGTERPQHF. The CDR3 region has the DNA TGCGCCAGCAGCCAAACCGGGACAGAGAGGCCCCAGCATTTT.

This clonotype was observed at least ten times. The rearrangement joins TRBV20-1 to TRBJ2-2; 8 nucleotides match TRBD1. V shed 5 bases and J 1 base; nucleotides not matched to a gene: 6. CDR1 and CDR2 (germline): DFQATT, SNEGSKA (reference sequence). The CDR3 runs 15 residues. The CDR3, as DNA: TGCAGTGCTGGAACCGGGACAGGGAACACCGGGGAGCTGTTTTTT. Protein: CSAGTGTGNTGELFF.

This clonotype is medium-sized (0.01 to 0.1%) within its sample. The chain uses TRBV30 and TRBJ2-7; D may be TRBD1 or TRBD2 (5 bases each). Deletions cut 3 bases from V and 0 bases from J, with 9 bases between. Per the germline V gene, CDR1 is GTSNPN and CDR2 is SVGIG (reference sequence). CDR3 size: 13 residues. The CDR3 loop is CAWSEGNSYEQYF. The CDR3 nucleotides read TGTGCCTGGAGCGAGGGGAACTCCTACGAGCAGTACTTC. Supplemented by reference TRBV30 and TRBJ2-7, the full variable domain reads SQTIHQWPATLVQPVGSPLSLECTVEGTSNPNLYWYRQAAGRGLQLLFYSVGIGQISSEVPQNLSASRPQDRQFILSSKKLLLSDSGFYLCAWSEGNSYEQYFGPGTRLTVT.

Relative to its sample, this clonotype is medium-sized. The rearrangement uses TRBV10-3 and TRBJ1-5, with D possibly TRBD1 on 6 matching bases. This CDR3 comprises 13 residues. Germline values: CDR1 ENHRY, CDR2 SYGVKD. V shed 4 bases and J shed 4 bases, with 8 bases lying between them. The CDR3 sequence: CAISGDRNQPQHF. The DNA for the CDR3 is TGTGCCATCAGTGGAGACAGGAATCAGCCCCAGCATTTT.

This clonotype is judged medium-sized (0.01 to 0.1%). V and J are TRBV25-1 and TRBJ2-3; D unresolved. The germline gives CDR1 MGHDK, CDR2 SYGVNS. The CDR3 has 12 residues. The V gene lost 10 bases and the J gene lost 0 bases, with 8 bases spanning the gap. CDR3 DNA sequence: TGTGCCACCCAGATTAGCACAGATACGCAGTATTTT. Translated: CATQISTDTQYF. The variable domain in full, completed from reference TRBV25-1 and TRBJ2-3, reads EADIYQTPRYLVIGTGKKITLECSQTMGHDKMYWYQQDPGMELHLIHYSYGVNSTEKGDLSSESTVSRIRTEHFPLTLESARPSHTSQYLCATQISTDTQYFGPGTRLTVL.

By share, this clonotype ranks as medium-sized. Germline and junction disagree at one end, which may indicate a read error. CDR3 in amino acids: CASSRDTQPSF. The CDR3 coding sequence is TGTGCCAGCAGCCGGGACACCCAGCCTAGTTTC. The V and J genes are TRBV12-3 or TRBV12-4 and TRBJ1-2; D may be TRBD1 (6 bases). This CDR3 contains 11 residues.

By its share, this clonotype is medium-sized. CDR3 in DNA: TGTGCCAGCAGTTACCGGGCCAACACCGGGGAGCTGTTTTTT. Its protein product is CASSYRANTGELFF. This sequence joins TRBV6-2 or TRBV6-3 and TRBJ2-2; D remains unclear. This CDR3 is built from 14 residues. Germline loops: CDR1 MNHEY, CDR2 SVGEGT. Trimming cost V 2 bases and J 2 bases, with 6 bases left between them.

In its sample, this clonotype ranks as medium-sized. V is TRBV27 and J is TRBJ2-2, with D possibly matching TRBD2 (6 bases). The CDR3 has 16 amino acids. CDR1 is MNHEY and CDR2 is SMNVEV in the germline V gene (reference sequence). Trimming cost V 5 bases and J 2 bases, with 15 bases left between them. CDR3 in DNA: TGTGCCAGCAGTCCATGGGGGGAGCTCAACACCGGGGAGCTGTTTTTT. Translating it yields CASSPWGELNTGELFF.

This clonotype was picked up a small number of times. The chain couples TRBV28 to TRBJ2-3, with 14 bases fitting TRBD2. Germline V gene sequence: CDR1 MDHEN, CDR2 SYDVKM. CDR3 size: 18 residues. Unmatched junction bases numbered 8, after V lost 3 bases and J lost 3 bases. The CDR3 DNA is TGTGCCAGCAGTTTCAGACTAGCGGGGGGGCCAAGAACAGATACGCAGTATTTT. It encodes CASSFRLAGGPRTDTQYF.

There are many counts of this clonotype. CDR3 coding DNA: TGTGCCATCAGTGAGAGGGATCTCACAGATACGCAGTATTTT. The encoded protein is CAISERDLTDTQYF. V is TRBV10-3 and J is TRBJ2-3, with unresolved D. This CDR3 comprises 14 residues. V lost 2 bases to trimming and J lost 2 bases, with 8 bases between them. CDR1 and CDR2 (germline): ENHRY, SYGVKD.

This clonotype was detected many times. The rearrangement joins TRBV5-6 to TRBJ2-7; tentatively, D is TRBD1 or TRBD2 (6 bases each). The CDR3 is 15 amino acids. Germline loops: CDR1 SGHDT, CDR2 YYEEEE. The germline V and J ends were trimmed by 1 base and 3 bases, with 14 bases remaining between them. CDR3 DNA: TGTGCCAGCAGCTTGCCGGGGGCAGATTACTACGAGCAGTACTTC. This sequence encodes CASSLPGADYYEQYF.

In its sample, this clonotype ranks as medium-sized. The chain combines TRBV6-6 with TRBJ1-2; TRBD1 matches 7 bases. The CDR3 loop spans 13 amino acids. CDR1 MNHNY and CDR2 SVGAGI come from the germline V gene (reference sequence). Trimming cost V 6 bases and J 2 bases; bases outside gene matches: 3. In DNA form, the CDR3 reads TGTGCCAGCAGCCCGGGACAGAACTATGGCTACACCTTC. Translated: CASSPGQNYGYTF.

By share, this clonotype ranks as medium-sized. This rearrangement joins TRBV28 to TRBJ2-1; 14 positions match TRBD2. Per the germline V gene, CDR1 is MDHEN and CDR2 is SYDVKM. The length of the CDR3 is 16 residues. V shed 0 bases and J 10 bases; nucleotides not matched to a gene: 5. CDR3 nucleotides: TGTGCCAGCAGTTTATGGACGACTAGCGGGGGGGGGGAGCAGTTCTTC. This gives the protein CASSLWTTSGGGEQFF.

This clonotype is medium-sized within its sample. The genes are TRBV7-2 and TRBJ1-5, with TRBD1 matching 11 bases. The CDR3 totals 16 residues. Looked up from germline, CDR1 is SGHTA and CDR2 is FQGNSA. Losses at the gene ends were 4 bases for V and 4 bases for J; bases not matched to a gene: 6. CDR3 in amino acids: CASSSTGTGGNQPQHF. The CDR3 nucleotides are TGTGCCAGCAGCTCCACCGGGACAGGGGGTAATCAGCCCCAGCATTTT.

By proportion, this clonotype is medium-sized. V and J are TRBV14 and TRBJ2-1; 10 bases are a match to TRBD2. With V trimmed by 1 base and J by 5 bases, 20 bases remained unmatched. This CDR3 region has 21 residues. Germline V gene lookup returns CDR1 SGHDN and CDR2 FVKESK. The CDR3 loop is CASSQAGTAQIAGGRNNEQFF. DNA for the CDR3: TGTGCCAGCAGCCAAGCCGGGACGGCCCAGATAGCGGGGGGTCGGAACAATGAGCAGTTCTTC.

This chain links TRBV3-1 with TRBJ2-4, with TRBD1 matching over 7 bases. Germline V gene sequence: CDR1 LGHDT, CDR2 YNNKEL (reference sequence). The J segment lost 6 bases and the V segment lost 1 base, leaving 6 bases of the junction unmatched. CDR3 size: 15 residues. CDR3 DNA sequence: TGTGCCAGCAGCCAAGTTTCGACAGGGACAAACATTCAGTACTTC. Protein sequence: CASSQVSTGTNIQYF. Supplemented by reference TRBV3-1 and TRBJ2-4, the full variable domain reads DTAVSQTPKYLVTQMGNDKSIKCEQNLGHDTMYWYKQDSKKFLKIMFSYNNKELIINETVPNRFSPKSPDKAHLNLHINSLELGDSAVYFCASSQVSTGTNIQYFGAGTRLSVL.

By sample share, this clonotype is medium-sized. The CDR3 DNA reads TGTGCCAGCTCACCCGTCGCAGATACGCAGTATTTT. Translation gives CASSPVADTQYF. The chain has TRBV18 and TRBJ2-3; D is unresolved. V was pared by 3 bases and J by 4 bases, with 5 bases between. The CDR3 length is 12 residues. Germline CDR1 reads KGHSH; CDR2 reads LQKENI.

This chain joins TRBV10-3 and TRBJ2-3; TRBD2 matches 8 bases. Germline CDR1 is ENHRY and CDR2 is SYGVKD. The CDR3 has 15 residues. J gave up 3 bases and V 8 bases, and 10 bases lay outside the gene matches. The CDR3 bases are TGTGCCATCGGGTCCGCGGGGGGAGGAACAGATACGCAGTATTTT. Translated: CAIGSAGGGTDTQYF.

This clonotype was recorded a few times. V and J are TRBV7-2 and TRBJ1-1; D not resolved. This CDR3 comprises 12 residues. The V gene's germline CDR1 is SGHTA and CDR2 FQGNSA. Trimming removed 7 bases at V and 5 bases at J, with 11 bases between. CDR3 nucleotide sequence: TGTGCCAGCAACCCTGTCCGTACTGAAGCTTTCTTT. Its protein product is CASNPVRTEAFF.

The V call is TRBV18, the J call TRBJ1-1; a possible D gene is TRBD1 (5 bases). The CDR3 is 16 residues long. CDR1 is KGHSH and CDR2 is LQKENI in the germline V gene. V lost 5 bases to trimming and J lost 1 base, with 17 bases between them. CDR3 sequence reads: CASSALGGGSNTEAFF. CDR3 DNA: TGTGCCAGCTCAGCCCTCGGGGGGGGATCGAACACTGAAGCTTTCTTT. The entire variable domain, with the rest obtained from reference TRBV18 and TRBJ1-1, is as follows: NAGVMQNPRHLVRRRGQEARLRCSPMKGHSHVYWYRQLPEEGLKFMVYLQKENIIDESGMPKERFSAEFPKEGPSILRIQQVVRGDSAAYFCASSALGGGSNTEAFFGQGTRLTVV.

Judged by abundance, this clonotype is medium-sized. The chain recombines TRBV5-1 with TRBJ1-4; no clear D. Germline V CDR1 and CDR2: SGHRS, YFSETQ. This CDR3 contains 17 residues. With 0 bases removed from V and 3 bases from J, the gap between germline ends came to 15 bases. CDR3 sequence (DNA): TGCGCCAGCAGCTTGGGCGGTAGGGCAAGACCTAATGAAAAACTGTTTTTT. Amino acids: CASSLGGRARPNEKLFF.

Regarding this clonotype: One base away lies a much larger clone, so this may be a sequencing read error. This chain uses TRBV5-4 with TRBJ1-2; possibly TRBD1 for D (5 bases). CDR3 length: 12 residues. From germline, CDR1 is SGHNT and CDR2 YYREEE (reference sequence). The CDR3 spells CASSLAGGVGLF. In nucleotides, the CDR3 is TGTGCCAGCAGCTTGGCCGGGGGGGTCGGTCTCTTC.

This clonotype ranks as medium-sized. The DNA for the CDR3 is TGTGCCAGCAGTGAATGGGGGACCCAGTACTTC. It specifies CASSEWGTQYF. V is TRBV25-1 and J is TRBJ2-5; D is unresolved. Germline assignment: CDR1 MGHDK and CDR2 SYGVNS. V dropped 1 base and J dropped 7 bases, with 4 bases sitting between them. The CDR3 is made up of 11 amino acids.

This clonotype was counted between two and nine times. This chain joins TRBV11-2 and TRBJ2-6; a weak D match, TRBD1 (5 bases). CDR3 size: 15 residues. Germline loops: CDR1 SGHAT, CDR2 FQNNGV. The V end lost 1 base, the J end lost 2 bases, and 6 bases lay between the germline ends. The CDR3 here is CASSLGGAGANVLTF. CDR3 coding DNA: TGTGCCAGCAGCTTAGGGGGCGCTGGGGCCAACGTCCTGACTTTC.

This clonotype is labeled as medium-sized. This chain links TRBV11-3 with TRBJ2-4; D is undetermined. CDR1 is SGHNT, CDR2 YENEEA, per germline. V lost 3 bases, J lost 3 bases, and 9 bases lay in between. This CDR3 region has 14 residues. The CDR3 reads CASSFGGDKNIQYF. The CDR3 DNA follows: TGTGCCAGCAGCTTCGGCGGAGACAAAAACATTCAGTACTTC.